This TCR beta chain was obtained from a study of cytomegalovirus exposure and HLA in healthy donors. Study-level results: Generally TCR sequences proved uncommon, though certain public TCRs appeared in numerous donors. Three chains tied to CMV proved CMV antigen-specific in vitro.

Method: immunoSEQ multiplex PCR; TCRdb's copy keeps in-frame clones and lacks some. This sample has about 340,000 clones; just over 85% occur once, and the top ten carry about 0.91%. The sample holds one count of this clone. Antigen specificity is unknown. The CDR3 sequence is 16 residues long. The ends were cut back, 0 bases at V and 6 bases at J, with 14 bases in the middle. CDR1 and CDR2 (germline): LNHNV, YYDKDF (reference sequence). The donors were in the approximately 110-subject validation cohort; that cohort was separate from the roughly 730-subject first cohort. The specimen sequenced was PBMCs. The clonotype was recovered from a woman aged 18-29 years in good health and CMV-seronegative. This chain joins TRBV15 and TRBJ2-2; D possibly corresponds to TRBD2 (6 bases). The CDR3 sequence is CATSRDLAGNAGELFF. The CDR3 coding sequence is TGTGCCACCAGCAGAGATCTTGCGGGAAACGCCGGGGAGCTGTTTTTT.